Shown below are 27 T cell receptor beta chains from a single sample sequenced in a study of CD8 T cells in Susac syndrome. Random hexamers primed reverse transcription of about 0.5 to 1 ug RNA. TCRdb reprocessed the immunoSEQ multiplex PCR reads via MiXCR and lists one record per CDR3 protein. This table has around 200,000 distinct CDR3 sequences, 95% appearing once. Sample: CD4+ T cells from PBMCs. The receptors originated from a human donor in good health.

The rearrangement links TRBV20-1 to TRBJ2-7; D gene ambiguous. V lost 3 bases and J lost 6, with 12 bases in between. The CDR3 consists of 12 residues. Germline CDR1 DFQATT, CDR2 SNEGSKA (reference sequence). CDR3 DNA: TGCAGTGCTAGCGCTCCCGGCGGCGAGCAGTACTTC. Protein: CSASAPGGEQYF.

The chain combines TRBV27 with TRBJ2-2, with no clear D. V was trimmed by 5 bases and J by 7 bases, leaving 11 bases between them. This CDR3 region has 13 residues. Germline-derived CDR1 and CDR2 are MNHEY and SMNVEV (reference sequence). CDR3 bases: TGTGCCAGCAGTCGGTCCCTGGGCGGGGAGCTGTTTTTT. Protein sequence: CASSRSLGGELFF.

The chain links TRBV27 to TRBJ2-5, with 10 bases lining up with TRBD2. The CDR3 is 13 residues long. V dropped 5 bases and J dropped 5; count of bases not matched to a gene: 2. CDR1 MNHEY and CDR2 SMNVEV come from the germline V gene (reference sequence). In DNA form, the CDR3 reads TGTGCCAGCAGTAATAGCGGGAGGGAGACCCAGTACTTC. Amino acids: CASSNSGRETQYF.

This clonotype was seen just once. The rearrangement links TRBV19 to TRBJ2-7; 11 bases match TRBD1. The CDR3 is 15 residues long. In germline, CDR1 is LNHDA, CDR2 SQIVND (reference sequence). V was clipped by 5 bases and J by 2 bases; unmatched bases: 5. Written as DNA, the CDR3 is TGTGCCAGTAGTCCCCAGGACAGGGGGCCCTACGAGCAGTACTTC. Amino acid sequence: CASSPQDRGPYEQYF.

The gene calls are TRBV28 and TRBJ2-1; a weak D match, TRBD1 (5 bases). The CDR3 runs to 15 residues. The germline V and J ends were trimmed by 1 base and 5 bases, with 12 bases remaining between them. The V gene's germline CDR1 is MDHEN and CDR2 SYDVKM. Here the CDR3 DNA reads TGTGCCAGCAGTTTATTACCCGCCAGGGACAATGAGCAGTTCTTC. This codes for CASSLLPARDNEQFF.

CDR3 nucleotide sequence: TGTGCCAGCAGCATGGTCGGTGGGGATACGCAGTATTTT. It specifies CASSMVGGDTQYF. The V and J genes are TRBV7-2 and TRBJ2-3; no reliable D call. V was clipped by 5 bases and J by 6 bases, with 12 bases between them. This CDR3 has 13 amino acids. The V gene's germline CDR1 is SGHTA and CDR2 FQGNSA.

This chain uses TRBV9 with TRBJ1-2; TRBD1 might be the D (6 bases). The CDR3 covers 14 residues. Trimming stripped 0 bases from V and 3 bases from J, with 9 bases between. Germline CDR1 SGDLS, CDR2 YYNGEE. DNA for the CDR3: TGTGCCAGCAGCGTAGAGAAGGGGGACTATGGCTACACCTTC. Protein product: CASSVEKGDYGYTF.

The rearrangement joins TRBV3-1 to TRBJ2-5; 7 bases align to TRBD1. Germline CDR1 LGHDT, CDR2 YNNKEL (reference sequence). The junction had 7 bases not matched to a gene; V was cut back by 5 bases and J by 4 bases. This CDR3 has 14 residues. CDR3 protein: CASSFGQERETQYF. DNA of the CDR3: TGTGCCAGCAGCTTTGGACAGGAAAGAGAGACCCAGTACTTC.

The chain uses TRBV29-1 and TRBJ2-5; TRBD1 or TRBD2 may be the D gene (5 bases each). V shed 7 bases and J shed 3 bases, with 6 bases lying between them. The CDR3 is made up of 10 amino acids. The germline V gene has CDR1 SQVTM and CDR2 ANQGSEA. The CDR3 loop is CSGDEETQYF. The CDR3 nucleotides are TGCAGCGGGGACGAAGAGACCCAGTACTTC.

CDR3 region: CSVKFDGNTEAFF. In DNA, the CDR3 is TGCAGTGTAAAGTTTGATGGGAACACTGAAGCTTTCTTT. This sequence joins TRBV20-1 and TRBJ1-1; no definite D call. Trimming cost V 7 bases and J 1 base, with 13 bases left between them. This CDR3 has 13 residues. Germline-derived CDR1 and CDR2 are DFQATT and SNEGSKA (reference sequence).

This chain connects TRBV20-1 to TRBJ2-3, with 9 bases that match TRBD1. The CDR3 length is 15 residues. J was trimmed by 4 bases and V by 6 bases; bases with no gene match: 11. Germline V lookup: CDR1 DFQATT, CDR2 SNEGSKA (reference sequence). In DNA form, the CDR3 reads TGCAGTGCGAGACACCGGGACAGGGTGGCAGATACGCAGTATTTT. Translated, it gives CSARHRDRVADTQYF.

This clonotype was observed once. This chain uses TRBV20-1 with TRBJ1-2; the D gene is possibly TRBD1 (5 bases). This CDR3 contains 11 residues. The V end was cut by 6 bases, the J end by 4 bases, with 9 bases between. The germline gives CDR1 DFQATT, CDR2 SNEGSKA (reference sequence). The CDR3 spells CSAQGLYGYTF. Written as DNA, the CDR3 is TGCAGTGCCCAGGGACTCTATGGCTACACCTTC.

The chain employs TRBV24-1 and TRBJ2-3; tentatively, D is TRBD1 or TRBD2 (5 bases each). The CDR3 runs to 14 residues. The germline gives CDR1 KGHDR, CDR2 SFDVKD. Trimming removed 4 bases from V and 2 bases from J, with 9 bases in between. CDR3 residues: CATSDRDHTDTQYF. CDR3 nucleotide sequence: TGTGCCACCAGTGACCGGGACCACACAGATACGCAGTATTTT.

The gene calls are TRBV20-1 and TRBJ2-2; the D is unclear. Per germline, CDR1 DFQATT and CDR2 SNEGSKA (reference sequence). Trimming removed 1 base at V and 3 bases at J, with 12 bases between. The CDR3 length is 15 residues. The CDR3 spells CSARGVGEYTGELFF. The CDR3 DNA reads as TGCAGTGCTAGAGGAGTAGGAGAGTACACCGGGGAGCTGTTTTTT.

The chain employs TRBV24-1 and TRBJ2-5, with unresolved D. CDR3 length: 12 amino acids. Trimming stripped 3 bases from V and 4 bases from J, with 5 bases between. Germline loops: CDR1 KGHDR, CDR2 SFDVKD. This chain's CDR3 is CATSDTLETQYF. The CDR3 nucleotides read TGTGCCACCAGTGATACATTAGAGACCCAGTACTTC.

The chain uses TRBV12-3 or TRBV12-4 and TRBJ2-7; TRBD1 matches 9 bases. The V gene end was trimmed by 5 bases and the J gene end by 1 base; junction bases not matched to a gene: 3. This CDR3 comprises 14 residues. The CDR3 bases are TGTGCCAGCAGTAAGACAGGGGGGTCCTACGAGCAGTACTTC. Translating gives CASSKTGGSYEQYF.

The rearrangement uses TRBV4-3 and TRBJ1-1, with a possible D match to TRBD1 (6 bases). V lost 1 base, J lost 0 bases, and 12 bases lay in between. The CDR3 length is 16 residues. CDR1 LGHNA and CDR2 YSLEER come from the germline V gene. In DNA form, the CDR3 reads TGCGCCAGCAGCCAAGCTCCGGGACAATTGAACACTGAAGCTTTCTTT. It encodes CASSQAPGQLNTEAFF.

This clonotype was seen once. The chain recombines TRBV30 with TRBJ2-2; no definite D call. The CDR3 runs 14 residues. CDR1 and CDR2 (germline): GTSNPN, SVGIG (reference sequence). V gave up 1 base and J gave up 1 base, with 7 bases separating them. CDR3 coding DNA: TGTGCCTGGAGTGGAGCAGTGAACACCGGGGAGCTGTTTTTT. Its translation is CAWSGAVNTGELFF.

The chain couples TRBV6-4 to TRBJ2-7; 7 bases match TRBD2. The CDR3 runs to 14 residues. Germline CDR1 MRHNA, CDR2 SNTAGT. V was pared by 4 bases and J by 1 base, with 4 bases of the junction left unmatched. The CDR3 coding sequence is TGTGCCAGCAGTGTTGATAGCGGGTCCTACGAGCAGTACGTC. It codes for CASSVDSGSYEQYV.

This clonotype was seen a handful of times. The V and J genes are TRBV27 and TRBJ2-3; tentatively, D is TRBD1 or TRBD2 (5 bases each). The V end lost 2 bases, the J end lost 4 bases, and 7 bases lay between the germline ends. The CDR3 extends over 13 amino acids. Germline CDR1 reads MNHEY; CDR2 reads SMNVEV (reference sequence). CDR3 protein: CASSLMGADTQYF. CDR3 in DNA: TGTGCCAGCAGTTTAATGGGGGCAGATACGCAGTATTTT.

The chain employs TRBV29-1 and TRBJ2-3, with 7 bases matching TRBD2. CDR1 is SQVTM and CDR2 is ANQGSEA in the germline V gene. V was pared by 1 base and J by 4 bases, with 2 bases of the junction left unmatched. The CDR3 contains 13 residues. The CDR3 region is CSVEGTRSDTQYF. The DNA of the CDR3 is TGCAGCGTTGAAGGGACTAGGTCAGATACGCAGTATTTT.

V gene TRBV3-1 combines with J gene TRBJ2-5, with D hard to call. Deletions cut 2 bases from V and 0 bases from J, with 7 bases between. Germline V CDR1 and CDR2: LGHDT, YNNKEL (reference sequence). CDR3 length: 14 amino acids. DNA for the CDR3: TGTGCCAGCAGCCAAACATCCTACCAAGAGACCCAGTACTTC. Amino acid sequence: CASSQTSYQETQYF.

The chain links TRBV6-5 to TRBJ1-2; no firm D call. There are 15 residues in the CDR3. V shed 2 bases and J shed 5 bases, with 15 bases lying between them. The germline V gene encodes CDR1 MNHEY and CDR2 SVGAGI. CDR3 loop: CASSYNPGAVYGYTF. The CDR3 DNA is TGTGCCAGCAGTTACAATCCGGGCGCGGTGTATGGCTACACCTTC.

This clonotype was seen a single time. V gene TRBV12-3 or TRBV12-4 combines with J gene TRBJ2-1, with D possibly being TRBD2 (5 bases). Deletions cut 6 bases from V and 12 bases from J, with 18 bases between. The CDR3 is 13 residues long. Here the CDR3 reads CASSAAVSAGQFF. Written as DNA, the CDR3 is TGTGCCAGCAGCGCAGCGGTGTCCGCAGGGCAGTTCTTC.

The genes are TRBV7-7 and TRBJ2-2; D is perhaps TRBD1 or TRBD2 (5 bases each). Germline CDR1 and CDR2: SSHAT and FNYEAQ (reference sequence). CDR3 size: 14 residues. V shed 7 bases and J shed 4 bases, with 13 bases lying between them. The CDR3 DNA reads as TGTGCCAGCAAGGGACGGTCAGGCACCGGGGAGCTGTTTTTT. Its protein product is CASKGRSGTGELFF.

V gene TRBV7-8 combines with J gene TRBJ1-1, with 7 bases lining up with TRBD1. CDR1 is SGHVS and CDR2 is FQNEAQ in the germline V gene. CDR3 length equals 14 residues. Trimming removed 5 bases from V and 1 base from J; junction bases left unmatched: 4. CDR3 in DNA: TGTGCCAGCAGCACCGGGACAGCGAACACTGAAGCTTTCTTT. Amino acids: CASSTGTANTEAFF.

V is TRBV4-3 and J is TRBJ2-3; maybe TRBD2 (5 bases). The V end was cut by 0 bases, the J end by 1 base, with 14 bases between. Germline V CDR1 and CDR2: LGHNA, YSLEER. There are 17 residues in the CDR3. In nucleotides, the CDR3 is TGCGCCAGCAGCCAAGATGGTTCGGGAATGGGCACAGATACGCAGTATTTT. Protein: CASSQDGSGMGTDTQYF.